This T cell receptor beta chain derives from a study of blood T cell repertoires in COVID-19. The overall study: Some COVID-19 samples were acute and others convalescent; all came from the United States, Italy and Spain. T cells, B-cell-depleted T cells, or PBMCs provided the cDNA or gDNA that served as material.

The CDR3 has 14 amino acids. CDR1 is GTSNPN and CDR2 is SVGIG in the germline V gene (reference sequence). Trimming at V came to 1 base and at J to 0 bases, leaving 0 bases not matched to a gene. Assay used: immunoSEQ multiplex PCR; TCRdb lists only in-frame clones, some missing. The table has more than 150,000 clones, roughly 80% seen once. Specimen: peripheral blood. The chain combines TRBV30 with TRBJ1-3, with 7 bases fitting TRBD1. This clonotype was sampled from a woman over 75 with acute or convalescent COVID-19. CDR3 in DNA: TGTGCCTGGAGTGGGACAGGCTCTGGAAACACCATATATTTT. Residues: CAWSGTGSGNTIYF.